The 8 T cell receptor beta chains below come from one sample, sequenced in a study of beta chain features in type 1 diabetes. Overall study findings and caveats: All four CD4+ subsets from Type 1 diabetes patients carried moderately but significantly shorter TCRB CDR3s.

The whole isolated RNA underwent reverse transcription, so sequencing captured expressed TCRB transcripts. Assay: immunoSEQ multiplex PCR; the TCRdb copy retains only in-frame clones and omits some. Among approximately 150,000 clones listed, 10% to 15% were seen once. These receptors have no known antigen. Material for sequencing was central memory CD4+ T cells from blood. The receptors here all came from a man younger than 30 with type 1 diabetes.

V usage is TRBV30 and J usage is TRBJ2-3; D could derive from TRBD1 or TRBD2 (6 bases each). V lost 0 bases and J lost 3, with 10 bases in between. There are 14 residues in the CDR3. Germline lookup yields CDR1 GTSNPN and CDR2 SVGIG (reference sequence). The CDR3: CAWSVSGATDTQYF. The CDR3 bases are TGTGCCTGGAGTGTATCGGGGGCAACAGATACGCAGTATTTT.

J is TRBJ2-3 and V is TRBV11-2; TRBD1 or TRBD2 may be the D gene (6 bases each). The CDR3 runs to 14 residues. Germline CDR1 is SGHAT and CDR2 is FQNNGV. Trimming shortened V by 7 bases and J by 4 bases, and 15 bases separated the two germline ends. In DNA form, the CDR3 reads TGTGCCAGCACCGTAGGGGGGCTCGCAGATACGCAGTATTTT. Encoded protein: CASTVGGLADTQYF.

This chain connects TRBV11-3 to TRBJ2-1; D is uncertain. CDR1 is SGHNT, CDR2 YENEEA, per germline. The CDR3 loop spans 15 amino acids. V was cut by 2 bases and J by 4 bases, with 12 bases left in between. CDR3 loop: CASSLIGVSYNEQFF. The CDR3 DNA is TGTGCCAGCAGCTTAATTGGGGTTTCGTACAATGAGCAGTTCTTC.

This clone was observed a few times. This rearrangement joins TRBV7-6 to TRBJ1-4, with a weak D call TRBD1 (5 bases). The CDR3 covers 16 residues. V gave up 5 bases and J gave up 7 bases, with 20 bases separating them. CDR1 SGHVS and CDR2 FNYEAQ come from the germline V gene. CDR3 nucleotides: TGTGCCAGCAGCCCACAAGCAGGGTCCGGGAGTGAAAAACTGTTTTTT. This encodes CASSPQAGSGSEKLFF.

The chain carries TRBV7-6 and TRBJ1-2; 10 positions match TRBD1. The CDR3 has 15 amino acids. The V gene end was trimmed by 2 bases and the J gene end by 7 bases; junction bases not matched to a gene: 7. Germline V gives CDR1 SGHVS, CDR2 FNYEAQ. The CDR3 DNA reads TGTGCCAGCAGCTTAAGGGACAGGGGAGAAGGTGGCTACACCTTC. Amino acid sequence: CASSLRDRGEGGYTF.

The V and J genes are TRBV19 and TRBJ2-1, with TRBD1 as a possible D gene (6 bases). With 5 bases removed from V and 3 bases from J, the gap between germline ends came to 8 bases. The CDR3 is made up of 13 amino acids. Germline V CDR1 and CDR2: LNHDA, SQIVND (reference sequence). The CDR3 DNA sequence: TGTGCCAGTAGTTCGGGACACTACAATGAGCAGTTCTTC. This sequence encodes CASSSGHYNEQFF. Filled out from reference TRBV19 and TRBJ2-1, the complete variable domain reads DGGITQSPKYLFRKEGQNVTLSCEQNLNHDAMYWYRQDPGQGLRLIYYSQIVNDFQKGDIAEGYSVSREKKESFPLTVTSAQKNPTAFYLCASSSGHYNEQFFGPGTRLTVL.

The rearrangement links TRBV9 to TRBJ2-7, with 9 bases that match TRBD2. CDR3 length: 16 residues. Germline loops: CDR1 SGDLS, CDR2 YYNGEE. With V trimmed by 3 bases and J by 3 bases, 10 bases remained unmatched. The CDR3 protein is CASSAPPASGVYEQYF. The CDR3, as DNA: TGTGCCAGCAGCGCCCCCCCCGCTAGCGGGGTCTACGAGCAGTACTTC.

In its sample, this clone was seen a few times. The V gene is TRBV19, the J gene TRBJ2-3; 7 nucleotides agree with TRBD1. The CDR3 spans 16 residues. Germline values: CDR1 LNHDA, CDR2 SQIVND (reference sequence). V was clipped by 3 bases and J by 0 bases; unmatched bases: 6. CDR3 protein: CASSIGTERSTDTQYF. The CDR3 region has the DNA TGTGCCAGTAGTATCGGGACAGAGAGGAGCACAGATACGCAGTATTTT.